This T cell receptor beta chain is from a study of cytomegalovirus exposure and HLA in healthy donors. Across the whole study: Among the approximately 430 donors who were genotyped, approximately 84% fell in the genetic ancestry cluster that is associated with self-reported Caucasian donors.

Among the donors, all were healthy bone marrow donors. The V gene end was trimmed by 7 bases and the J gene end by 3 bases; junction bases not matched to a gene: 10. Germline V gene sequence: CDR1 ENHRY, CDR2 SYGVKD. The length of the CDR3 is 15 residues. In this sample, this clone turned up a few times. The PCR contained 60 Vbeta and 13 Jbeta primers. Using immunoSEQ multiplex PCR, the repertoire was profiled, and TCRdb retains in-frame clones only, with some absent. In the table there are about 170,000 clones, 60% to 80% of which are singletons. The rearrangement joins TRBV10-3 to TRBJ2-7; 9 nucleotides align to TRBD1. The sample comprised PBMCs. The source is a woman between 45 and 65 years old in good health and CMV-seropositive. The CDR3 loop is CAIKKAGTGFYEQYF. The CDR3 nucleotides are TGTGCCATCAAAAAAGCCGGGACAGGGTTCTACGAGCAGTACTTC.